The text below deals with one T cell receptor beta chain. What it binds is not known. V was clipped by 5 bases and J by 2 bases; unmatched bases: 9. This CDR3 contains 15 residues. Germline-derived CDR1 and CDR2 are SGHRS and YFSETQ. The data derive from a study of response to subunit inactivated influenza vaccine. Whole-study results and caveats: New T cells are recruited in small numbers by each seasonal influenza vaccination, according to the authors' suggestion.

TCRdb itself ran the RT-PCR reads through MiXCR, one entry per CDR3 protein. The table shows 250,000 to 350,000 distinct CDR3 sequences, with about 20% occurring only once. The sequence was obtained from a man aged 50 to 75 who received an inactivated influenza vaccine. The chain combines TRBV5-1 with TRBJ2-7; 8 nucleotides match TRBD2. This specimen was PBMCs from blood, taken 21 months after vaccination. CDR3 DNA: TGCGCCAGCAGGGACCCACTAGCGGCGGCCTACGAGCAGTACTTC. Translated, it gives CASRDPLAAAYEQYF.